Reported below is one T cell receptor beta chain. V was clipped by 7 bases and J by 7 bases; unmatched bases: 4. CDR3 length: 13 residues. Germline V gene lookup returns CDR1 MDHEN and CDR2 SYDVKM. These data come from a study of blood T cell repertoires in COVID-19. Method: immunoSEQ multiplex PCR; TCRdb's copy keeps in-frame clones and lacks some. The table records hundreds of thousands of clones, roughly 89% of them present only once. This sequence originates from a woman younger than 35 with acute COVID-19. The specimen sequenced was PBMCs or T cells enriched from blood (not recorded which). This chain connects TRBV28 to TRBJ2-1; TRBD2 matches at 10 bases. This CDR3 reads CASTTSGTNEQFF. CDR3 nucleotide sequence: TGTGCCAGCACAACTAGCGGGACGAATGAGCAGTTCTTC.